The TCR beta chain described here comes from a study of blood T cell repertoires in COVID-19. Study overall: The United States, Italy and Spain were the sources of the acute and convalescent COVID-19 samples. PBMCs, B-cell-depleted T cells, or T cells provided the cDNA or gDNA that made up the material.

Original handling: For nucleated cells, counts were estimated from reference gene primer amplification. Libraries were prepared by immunoSEQ multiplex PCR; TCRdb keeps only in-frame clonotypes and omits some of them. The V and J calls and clone size come from that table; D and trimming were worked out from the DNA. The table has 60,000 to 90,000 clones, about 85% seen once; the top ten hold roughly 9.8%. Germline-derived CDR1 and CDR2 are ENHRY and SYGVKD. The CDR3 runs to 15 residues. Losses at the gene ends were 11 bases for V and 0 bases for J; bases not matched to a gene: 9. The chain combines TRBV10-3 with TRBJ2-2; 7 bases line up with TRBD1. The TCR was taken from a man aged 60-69 years with COVID-19, enrolled during active disease. Material: peripheral blood. Here the CDR3 reads CALRQGGANTGELFF. In DNA form, the CDR3 reads TGTGCCCTGCGACAGGGTGGCGCGAACACCGGGGAGCTGTTTTTT.